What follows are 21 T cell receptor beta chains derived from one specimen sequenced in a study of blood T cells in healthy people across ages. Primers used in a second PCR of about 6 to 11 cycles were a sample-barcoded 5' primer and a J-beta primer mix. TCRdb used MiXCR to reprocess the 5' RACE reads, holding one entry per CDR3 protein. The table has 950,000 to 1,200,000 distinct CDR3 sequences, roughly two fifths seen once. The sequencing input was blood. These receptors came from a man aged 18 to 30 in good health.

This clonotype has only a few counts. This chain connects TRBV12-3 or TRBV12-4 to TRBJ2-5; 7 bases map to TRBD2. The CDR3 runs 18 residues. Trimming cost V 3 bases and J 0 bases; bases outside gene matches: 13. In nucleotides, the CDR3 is TGTGCCAGCAGTTTGTCTTCGTTGGGGGGGAACCACCAAGAGACCCAGTACTTC. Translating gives CASSLSSLGGNHQETQYF.

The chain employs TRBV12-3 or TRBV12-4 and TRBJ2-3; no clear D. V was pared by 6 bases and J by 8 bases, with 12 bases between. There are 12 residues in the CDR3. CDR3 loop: CASSPGIRTQYF. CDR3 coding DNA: TGTGCCAGCAGCCCCGGAATTCGTACGCAGTATTTT.

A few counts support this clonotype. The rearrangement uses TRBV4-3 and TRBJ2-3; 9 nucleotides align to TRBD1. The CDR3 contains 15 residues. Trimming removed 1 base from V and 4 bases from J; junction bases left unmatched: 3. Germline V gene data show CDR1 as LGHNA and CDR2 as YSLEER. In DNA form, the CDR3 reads TGCGCCAGCAGCCAAGCCCGACAGGGGGCAGATACGCAGTATTTT. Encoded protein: CASSQARQGADTQYF.

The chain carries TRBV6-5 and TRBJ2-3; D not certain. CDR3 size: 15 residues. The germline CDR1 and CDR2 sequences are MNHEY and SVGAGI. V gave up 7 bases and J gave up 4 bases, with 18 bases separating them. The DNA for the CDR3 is TGTGCCAGCACTCCCCAAAACATAGGGTCAGATACGCAGTATTTT. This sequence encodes CASTPQNIGSDTQYF.

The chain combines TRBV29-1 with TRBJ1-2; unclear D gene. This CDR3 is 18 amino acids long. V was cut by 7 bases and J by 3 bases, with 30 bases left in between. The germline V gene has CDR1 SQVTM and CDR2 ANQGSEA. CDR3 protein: CSAVVVSTARFSDYGYTF. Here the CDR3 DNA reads TGCAGCGCCGTCGTCGTGAGCACCGCCCGGTTCTCTGACTATGGCTACACCTTC.

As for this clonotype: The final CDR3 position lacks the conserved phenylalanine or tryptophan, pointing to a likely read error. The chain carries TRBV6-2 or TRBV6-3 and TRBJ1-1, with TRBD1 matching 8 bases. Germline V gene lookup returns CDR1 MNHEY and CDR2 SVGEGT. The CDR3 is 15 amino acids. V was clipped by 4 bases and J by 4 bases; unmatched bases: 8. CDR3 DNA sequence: TGTGCCAGCAGTTGGGGCAGGGGGCGAGCCACTGAAGCTTTCCTT. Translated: CASSWGRGRATEAFL.

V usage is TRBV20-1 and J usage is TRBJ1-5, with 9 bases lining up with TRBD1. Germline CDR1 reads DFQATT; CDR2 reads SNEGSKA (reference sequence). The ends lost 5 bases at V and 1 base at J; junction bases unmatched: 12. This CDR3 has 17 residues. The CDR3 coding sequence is TGCAGTGCTCGCCTGACAGGGGGTGGGGGAAGCAATCAGCCCCAGCATTTT. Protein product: CSARLTGGGGSNQPQHF.

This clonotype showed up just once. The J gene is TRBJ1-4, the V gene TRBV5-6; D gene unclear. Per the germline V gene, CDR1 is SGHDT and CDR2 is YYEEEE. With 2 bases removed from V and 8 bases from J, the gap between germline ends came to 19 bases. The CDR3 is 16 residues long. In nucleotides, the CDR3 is TGTGCCAGCAGCTTTTCGCTTGGCCGAAAAGGCGAAAAACTGTTTTTT. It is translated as CASSFSLGRKGEKLFF.

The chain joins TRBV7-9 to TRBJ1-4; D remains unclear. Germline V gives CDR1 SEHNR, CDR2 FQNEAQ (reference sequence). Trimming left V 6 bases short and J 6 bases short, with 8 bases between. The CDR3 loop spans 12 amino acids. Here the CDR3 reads CASRPKDEKLFF. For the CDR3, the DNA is TGTGCCAGCAGGCCAAAGGATGAAAAACTGTTTTTT.

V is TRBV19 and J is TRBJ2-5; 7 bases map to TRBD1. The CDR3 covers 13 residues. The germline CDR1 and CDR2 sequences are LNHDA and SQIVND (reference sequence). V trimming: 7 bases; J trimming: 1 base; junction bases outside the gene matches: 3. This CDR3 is CASNRGPQETQYF. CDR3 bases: TGTGCCAGTAACAGGGGTCCCCAAGAGACCCAGTACTTC.

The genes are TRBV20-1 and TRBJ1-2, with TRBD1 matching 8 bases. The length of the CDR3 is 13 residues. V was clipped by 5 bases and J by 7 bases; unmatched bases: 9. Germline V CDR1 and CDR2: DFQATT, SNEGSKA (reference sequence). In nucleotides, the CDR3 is TGCAGTGCTTCTCAGGACAGGGCCTCTGGCTACACCTTC. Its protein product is CSASQDRASGYTF.

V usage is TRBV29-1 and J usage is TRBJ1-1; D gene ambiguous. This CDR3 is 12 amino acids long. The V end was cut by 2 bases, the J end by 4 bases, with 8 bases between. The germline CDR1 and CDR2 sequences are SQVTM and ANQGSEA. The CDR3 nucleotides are TGCAGCGTTGAACAGGAGGGCACTGAAGCTTTCTTT. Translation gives CSVEQEGTEAFF.

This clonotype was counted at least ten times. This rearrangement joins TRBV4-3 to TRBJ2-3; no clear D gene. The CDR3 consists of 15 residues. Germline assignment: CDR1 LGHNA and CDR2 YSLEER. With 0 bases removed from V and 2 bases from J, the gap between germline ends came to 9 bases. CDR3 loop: CASSQDSEFTDTQYF. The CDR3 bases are TGCGCCAGCAGCCAAGATTCGGAGTTCACAGATACGCAGTATTTT.

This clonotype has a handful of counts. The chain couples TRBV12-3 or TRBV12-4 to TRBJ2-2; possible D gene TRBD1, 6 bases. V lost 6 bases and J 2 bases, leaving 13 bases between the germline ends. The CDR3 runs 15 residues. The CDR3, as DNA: TGTGCCAGCAGAGACCGGGACATAAACACCGGGGAGCTGTTTTTT. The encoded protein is CASRDRDINTGELFF.

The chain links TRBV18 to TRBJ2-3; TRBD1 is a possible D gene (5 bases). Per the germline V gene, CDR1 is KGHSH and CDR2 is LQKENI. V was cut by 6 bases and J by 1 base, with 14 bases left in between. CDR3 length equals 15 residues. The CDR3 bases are TGTGCCAGCTCCCCTGGACAAACAGGCACAGATACGCAGTATTTT. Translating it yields CASSPGQTGTDTQYF. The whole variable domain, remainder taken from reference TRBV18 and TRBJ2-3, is NAGVMQNPRHLVRRRGQEARLRCSPMKGHSHVYWYRQLPEEGLKFMVYLQKENIIDESGMPKERFSAEFPKEGPSILRIQQVVRGDSAAYFCASSPGQTGTDTQYFGPGTRLTVL.

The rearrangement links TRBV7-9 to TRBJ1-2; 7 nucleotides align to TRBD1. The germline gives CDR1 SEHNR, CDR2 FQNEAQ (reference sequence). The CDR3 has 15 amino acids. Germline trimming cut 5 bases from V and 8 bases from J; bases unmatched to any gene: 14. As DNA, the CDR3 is TGTGCCAGCAGCCGCATTGATCAGGGGGTCTACGGCTACACCTTC. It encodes CASSRIDQGVYGYTF.

The CDR3 loop reads CASSPGTSGNNEQFF. CDR3 in DNA: TGCGCCAGCAGCCCGGGGACTAGCGGAAACAATGAGCAGTTCTTC. The rearrangement uses TRBV5-1 and TRBJ2-1; 11 bases map to TRBD2. V trimming: 4 bases; J trimming: 5 bases; junction bases outside the gene matches: 5. This CDR3 contains 15 residues. Germline loops: CDR1 SGHRS, CDR2 YFSETQ.

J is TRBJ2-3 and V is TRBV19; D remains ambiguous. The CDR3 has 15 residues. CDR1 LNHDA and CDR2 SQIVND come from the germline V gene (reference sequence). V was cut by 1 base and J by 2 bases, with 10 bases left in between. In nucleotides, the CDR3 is TGTGCCAGTAGTATAGGAACAGCGCTCACAGATACGCAGTATTTT. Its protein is CASSIGTALTDTQYF.

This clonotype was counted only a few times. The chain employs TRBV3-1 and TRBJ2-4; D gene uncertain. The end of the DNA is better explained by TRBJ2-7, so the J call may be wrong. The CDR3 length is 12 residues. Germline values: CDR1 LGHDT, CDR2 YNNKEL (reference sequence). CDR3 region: CASSQERNEQYF. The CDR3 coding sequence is TGTGCCAGCAGCCAAGAAAGAAACGAGCAGTACTTC.

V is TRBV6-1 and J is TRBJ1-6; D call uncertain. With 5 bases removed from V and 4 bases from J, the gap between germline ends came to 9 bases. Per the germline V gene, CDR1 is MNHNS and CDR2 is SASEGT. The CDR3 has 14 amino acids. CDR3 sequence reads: CASSPGGYNSPLHF. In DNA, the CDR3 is TGTGCCAGCAGTCCGGGAGGGTATAATTCACCCCTCCACTTT.

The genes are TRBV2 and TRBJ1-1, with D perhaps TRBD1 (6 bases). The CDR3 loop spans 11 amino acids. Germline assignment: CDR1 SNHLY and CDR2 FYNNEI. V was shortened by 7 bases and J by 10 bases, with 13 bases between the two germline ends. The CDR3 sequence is CASTRGRGAFF. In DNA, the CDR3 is TGTGCCAGCACTCGGGGGCGAGGAGCTTTCTTT.